This TCR beta chain was identified during a study of breast tumors, draining lymph nodes, adjacent tissues (dated by TCRdb to the mid-2010s). With regard to the full study: TCR beta repertoires were compared across tumor, adjacent nontumor tissue and axillary lymph nodes obtained from breast cancer patients. In human breast cancer, the study set out to assess how tumor, surrounding tissue and draining lymph node repertoires relate to one another and whether T cells might be exchanged between them.

On this clonotype itself: This clone's antigen is unknown. A much larger clonotype is one base distant, so this may be a read error.

The paper as a whole reports these results and caveats: The data were considered consistent with the idea that most tumor T cells come from the lymph node and then expand in tumor tissue. The conclusion that tumor T cells originate in lymph nodes was presented as consistent with a hypothesis rather than as directly demonstrated. Tumors showed preferential V and J gene usage, and their T-cell repertoire diversity fell below that of lymph nodes yet above that of nontumor tissue. Tumor and nontumor tissue repertoires were found to be significantly more similar in luminal-like than in basal-like breast cancer.

The axillary draining lymph nodes of breast cancer patients were the source of the lymph node samples. Per the germline V gene, SGHDT is the CDR1 and YYEEEE is the CDR2. The cysteine opens and the phenylalanine closes a CDR3 of 14 amino acids. The entry retains the CDR3 DNA only, 42 bases that are in frame from base 1. Sequencing instrument: Illumina HiSeq 2000. TCR beta chain libraries were generated through multiplex PCR amplification. High-throughput sequencing was used to analyze the amplified TCR beta chain products. Through fastp at Q25 and MiXCR, TCRdb rebuilt clones from the public reads, retaining in-frame beta chains. When rows share a CDR3 protein, they turn into one entry using the most common DNA and genes. Counted in this sample were around 120,000 distinct CDR3 sequences; 20% of them appeared once. The top ten clones comprise approximately 3.5% of the sample.

Sample: axillary lymph node tissue. This TCR was sampled from a female donor with breast cancer. Some clones in this sample may be carry-over from other donors' samples. The chain employs TRBV5-6 and TRBJ2-1, and TRBD1 aligns with 11 junction nucleotides. The nucleotides are TGTGCCGGCAGCTTAACGGCGGGACAGGGGGGAAGGTTCTTC. Its coded protein is CAGSLTAGQGGRFF.